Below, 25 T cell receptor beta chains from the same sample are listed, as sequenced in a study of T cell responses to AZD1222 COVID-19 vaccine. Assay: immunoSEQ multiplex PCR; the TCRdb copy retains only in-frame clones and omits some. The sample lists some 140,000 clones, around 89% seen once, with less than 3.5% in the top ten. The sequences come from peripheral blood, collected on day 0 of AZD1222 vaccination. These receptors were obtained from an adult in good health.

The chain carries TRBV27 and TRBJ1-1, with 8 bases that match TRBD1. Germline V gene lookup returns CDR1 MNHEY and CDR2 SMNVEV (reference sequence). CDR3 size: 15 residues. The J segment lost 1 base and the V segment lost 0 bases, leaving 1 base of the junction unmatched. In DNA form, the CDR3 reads TGTGCCAGCAGTTTATCGGGGACAGGGAACACTGAAGCTTTCTTT. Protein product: CASSLSGTGNTEAFF.

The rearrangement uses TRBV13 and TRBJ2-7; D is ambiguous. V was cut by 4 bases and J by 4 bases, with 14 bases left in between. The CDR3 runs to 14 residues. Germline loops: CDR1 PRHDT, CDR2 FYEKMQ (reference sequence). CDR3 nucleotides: TGTGCCAGCAGCTACAGACGATCAATATACGAGCAGTACTTC. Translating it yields CASSYRRSIYEQYF.

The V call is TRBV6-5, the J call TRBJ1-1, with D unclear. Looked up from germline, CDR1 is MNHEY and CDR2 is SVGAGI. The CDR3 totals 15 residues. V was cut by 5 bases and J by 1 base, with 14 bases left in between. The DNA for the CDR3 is TGTGCCAGCAGTCAGGAGATCCGTCAGAACACTGAAGCTTTCTTT. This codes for CASSQEIRQNTEAFF.

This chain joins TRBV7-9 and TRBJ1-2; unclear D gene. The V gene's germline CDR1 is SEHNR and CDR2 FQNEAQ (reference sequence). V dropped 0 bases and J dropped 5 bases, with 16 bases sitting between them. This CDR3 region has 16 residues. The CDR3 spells CASSLAARSMRYGYTF. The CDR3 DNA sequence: TGTGCCAGCAGCTTAGCGGCTAGGTCCATGAGGTATGGCTACACCTTC.

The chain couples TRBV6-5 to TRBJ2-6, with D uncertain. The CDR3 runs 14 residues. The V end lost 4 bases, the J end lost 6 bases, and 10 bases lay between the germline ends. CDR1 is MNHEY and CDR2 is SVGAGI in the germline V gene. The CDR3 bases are TGTGCCAGCAGTTCGCCCCGGGCGGCCAACGTCCTGACTTTC. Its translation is CASSSPRAANVLTF.

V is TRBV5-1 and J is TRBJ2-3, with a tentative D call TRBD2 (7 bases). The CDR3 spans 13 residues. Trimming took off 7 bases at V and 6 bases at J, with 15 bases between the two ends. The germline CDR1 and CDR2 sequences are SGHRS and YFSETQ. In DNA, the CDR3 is TGCGCCAGCTCGGAGGGGGGGCGGGATACGCAGTATTTT. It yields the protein CASSEGGRDTQYF.

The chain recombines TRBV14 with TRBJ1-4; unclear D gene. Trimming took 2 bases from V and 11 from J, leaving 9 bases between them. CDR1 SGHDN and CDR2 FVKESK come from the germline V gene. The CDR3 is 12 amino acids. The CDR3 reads CASSQTGIKLFF. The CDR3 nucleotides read TGTGCCAGCAGCCAAACCGGGATTAAACTGTTTTTT.

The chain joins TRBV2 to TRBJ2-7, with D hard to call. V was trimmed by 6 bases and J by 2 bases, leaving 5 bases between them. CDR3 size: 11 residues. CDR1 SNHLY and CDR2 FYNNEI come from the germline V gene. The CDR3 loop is CASRETYEQYF. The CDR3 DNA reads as TGTGCCAGCAGGGAAACCTACGAGCAGTACTTC.

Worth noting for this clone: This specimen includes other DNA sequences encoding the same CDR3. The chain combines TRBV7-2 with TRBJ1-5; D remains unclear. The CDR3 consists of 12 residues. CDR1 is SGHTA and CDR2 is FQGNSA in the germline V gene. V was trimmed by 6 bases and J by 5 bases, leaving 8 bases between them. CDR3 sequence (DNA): TGTGCCAGCAGTCTTGACTATCAGCCCCAGCATTTT. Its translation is CASSLDYQPQHF.

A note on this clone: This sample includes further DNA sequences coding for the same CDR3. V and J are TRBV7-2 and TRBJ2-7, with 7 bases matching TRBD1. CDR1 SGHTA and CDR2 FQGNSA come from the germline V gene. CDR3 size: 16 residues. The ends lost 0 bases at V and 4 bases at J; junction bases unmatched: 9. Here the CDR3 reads CASSLALAGGTYEQYF. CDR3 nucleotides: TGTGCCAGCAGCTTAGCGCTTGCAGGGGGTACGTACGAGCAGTACTTC.

CDR3 protein: CASSPHGEVDNEQFF. In DNA, the CDR3 is TGTGCCAGCAGCCCCCACGGGGAAGTAGACAATGAGCAGTTCTTC. The chain recombines TRBV7-7 with TRBJ2-1; maybe TRBD2 (5 bases). CDR1 and CDR2 (germline): SSHAT, FNYEAQ (reference sequence). V shed 5 bases and J shed 5 bases, with 16 bases lying between them. This CDR3 spans 15 amino acids.

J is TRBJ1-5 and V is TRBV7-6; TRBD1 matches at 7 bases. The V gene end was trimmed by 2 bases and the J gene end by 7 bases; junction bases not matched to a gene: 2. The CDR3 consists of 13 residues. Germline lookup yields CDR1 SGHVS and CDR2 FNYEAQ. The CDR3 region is CASSLSRGQPQHF. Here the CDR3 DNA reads TGTGCCAGCAGCTTATCCAGGGGGCAGCCCCAGCATTTT.

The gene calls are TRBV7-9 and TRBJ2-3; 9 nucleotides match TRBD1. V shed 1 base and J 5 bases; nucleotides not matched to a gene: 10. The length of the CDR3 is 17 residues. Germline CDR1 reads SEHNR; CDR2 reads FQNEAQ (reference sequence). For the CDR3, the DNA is TGTGCCAGCAGCTTAGACTTACTGGGACAGGGATTAGATACGCAGTATTTT. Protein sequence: CASSLDLLGQGLDTQYF.

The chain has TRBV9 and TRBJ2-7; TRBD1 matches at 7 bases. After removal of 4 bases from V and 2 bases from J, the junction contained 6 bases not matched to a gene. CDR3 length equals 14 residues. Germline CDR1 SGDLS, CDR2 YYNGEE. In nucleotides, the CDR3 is TGTGCCAGCAGCCCCTGGGACAGCACCTACGAGCAGTACTTC. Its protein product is CASSPWDSTYEQYF.

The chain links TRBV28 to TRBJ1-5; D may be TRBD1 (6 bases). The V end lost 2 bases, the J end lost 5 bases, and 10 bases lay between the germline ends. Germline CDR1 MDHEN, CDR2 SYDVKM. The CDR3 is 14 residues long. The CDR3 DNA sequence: TGTGCCAGCAGTTTAGGGGCAGGGGATCAGCCCCAGCATTTT. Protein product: CASSLGAGDQPQHF.

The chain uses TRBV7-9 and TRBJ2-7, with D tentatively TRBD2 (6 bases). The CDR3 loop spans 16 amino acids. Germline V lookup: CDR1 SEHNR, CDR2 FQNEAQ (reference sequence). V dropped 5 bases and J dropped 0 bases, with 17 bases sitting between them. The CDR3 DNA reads TGTGCCAGCAGCGATGGGCGGGACCAGAGCTCCTACGAGCAGTACTTC. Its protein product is CASSDGRDQSSYEQYF.

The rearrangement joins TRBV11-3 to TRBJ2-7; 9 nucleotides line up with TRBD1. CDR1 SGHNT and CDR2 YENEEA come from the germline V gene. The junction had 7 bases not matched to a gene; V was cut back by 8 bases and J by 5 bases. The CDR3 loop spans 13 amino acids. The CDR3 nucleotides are TGTGCCAGCTCGGGACAGGGTCGCCACGAGCAGTACTTC. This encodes CASSGQGRHEQYF.

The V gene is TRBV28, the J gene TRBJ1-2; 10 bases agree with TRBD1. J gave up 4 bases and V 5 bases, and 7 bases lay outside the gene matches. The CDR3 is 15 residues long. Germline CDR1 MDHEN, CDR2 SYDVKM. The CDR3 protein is CASSTGQGVTYGYTF. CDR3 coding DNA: TGTGCCAGCAGTACTGGACAGGGGGTTACCTATGGCTACACCTTC.

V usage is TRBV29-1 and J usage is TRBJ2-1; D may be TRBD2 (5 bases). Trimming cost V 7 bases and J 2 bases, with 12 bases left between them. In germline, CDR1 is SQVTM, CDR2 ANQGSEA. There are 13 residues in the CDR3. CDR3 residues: CSATKEAYNEQFF. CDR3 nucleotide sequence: TGCAGCGCTACGAAGGAGGCCTACAATGAGCAGTTCTTC.

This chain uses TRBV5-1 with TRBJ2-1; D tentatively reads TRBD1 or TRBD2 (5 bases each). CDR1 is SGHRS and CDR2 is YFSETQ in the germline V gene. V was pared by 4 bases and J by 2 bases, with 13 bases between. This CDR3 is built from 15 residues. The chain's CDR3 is CASSAGTVTYNEQFF. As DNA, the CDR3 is TGCGCCAGCAGCGCAGGGACGGTTACCTACAATGAGCAGTTCTTC.

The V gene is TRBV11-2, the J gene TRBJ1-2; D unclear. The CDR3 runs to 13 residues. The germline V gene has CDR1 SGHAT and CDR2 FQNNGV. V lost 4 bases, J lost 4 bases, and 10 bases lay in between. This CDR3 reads CASSSGRVYGYTF. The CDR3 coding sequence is TGTGCCAGCAGCTCGGGCCGGGTCTATGGCTACACCTTC.

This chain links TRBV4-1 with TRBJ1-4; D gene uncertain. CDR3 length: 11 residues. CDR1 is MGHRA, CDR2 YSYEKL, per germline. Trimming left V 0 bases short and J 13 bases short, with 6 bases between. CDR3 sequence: CASSQESRLFF. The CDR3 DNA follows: TGCGCCAGCAGCCAAGAAAGTAGACTGTTTTTT.

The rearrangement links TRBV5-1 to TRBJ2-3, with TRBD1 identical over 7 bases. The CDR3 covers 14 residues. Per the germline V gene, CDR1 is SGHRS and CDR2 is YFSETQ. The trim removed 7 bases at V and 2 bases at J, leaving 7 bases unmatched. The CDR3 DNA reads TGCGCCAGCGGCAGGGACAGTTCCACAGATACGCAGTATTTT. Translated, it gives CASGRDSSTDTQYF.

CDR3 loop: CASSEIGRISYEQYF. The CDR3 DNA sequence: TGTGCCAGCAGTGAAATAGGCAGGATTAGCTACGAGCAGTACTTC. This chain connects TRBV6-1 to TRBJ2-7; no clear D gene. Germline V gene data show CDR1 as MNHNS and CDR2 as SASEGT. CDR3 length: 15 residues. V lost 2 bases and J 3 bases, leaving 14 bases between the germline ends.

The CDR3 DNA is TGTGCCAGCAGCGCGAATCTAGCGGGGTGGATGGGAGATACGCAGTATTTT. Protein: CASSANLAGWMGDTQYF. This chain joins TRBV7-6 and TRBJ2-3; 9 bases agree with TRBD2. V was pared by 5 bases and J by 5 bases, with 14 bases of the junction left unmatched. Germline V lookup: CDR1 SGHVS, CDR2 FNYEAQ. This CDR3 is built from 17 residues. The variable domain in full, completed from reference TRBV7-6 and TRBJ2-3, reads GAGVSQSPRYKVTKRGQDVALRCDPISGHVSLYWYRQALGQGPEFLTYFNYEAQQDKSGLPNDRFSAERPEGSISTLTIQRTEQRDSAMYRCASSANLAGWMGDTQYFGPGTRLTVL.